This entry concerns a single T cell receptor beta chain. CDR3 size: 16 residues. Per the germline V gene, CDR1 is MDHEN and CDR2 is SYDVKM. V gave up 4 bases and J gave up 2 bases; unmatched junction bases: 3. Original handling: Nucleated cell number was recorded as an estimate derived from reference gene primer amplification. Measured with immunoSEQ multiplex PCR; TCRdb has only the in-frame clones, and not every one. Clonal size and the V and J genes are those of that table, whereas D and trimming came from the DNA. The sample holds around 250,000 clones, roughly 86% seen once. This record belongs to a study of blood T cell repertoires in COVID-19. Study background: The study drew acute and convalescent COVID-19 samples from the United States, Italy and Spain. T cells, B-cell-depleted T cells, or PBMCs provided the cDNA or gDNA that served as material.

The rearrangement joins TRBV28 to TRBJ1-5; 12 bases align to TRBD1. Sequencing used peripheral blood. This receptor was obtained from a man aged 80 or over with acute or convalescent COVID-19. CDR3 residues: CASSSGQGAGNQPQHF. The CDR3 coding sequence is TGTGCCAGCAGTTCGGGACAGGGGGCCGGCAATCAGCCCCAGCATTTT.